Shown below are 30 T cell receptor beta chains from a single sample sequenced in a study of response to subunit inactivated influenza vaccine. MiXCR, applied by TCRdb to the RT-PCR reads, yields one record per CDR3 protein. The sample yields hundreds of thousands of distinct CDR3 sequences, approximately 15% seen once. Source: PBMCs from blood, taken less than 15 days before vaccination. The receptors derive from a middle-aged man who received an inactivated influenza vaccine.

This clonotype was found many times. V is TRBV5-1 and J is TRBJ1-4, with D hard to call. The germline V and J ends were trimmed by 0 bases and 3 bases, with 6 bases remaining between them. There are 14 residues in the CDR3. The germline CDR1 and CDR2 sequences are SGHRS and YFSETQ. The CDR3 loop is CASSLAGANEKLFF. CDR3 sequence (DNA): TGCGCCAGCAGCTTGGCGGGAGCTAATGAAAAACTGTTTTTT.

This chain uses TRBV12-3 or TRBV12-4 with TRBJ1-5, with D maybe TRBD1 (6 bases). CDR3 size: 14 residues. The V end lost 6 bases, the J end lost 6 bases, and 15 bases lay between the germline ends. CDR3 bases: TGTGCCAGCAGCCCTCCAGGGGACCTTCAGCCCCAGCATTTT. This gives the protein CASSPPGDLQPQHF.

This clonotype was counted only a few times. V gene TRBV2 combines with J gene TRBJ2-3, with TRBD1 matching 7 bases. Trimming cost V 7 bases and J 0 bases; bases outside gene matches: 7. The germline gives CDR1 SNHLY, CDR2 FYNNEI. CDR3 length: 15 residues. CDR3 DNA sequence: TGTGCCAGCATCACACAGGGGCCTAGCACAGATACGCAGTATTTT. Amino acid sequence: CASITQGPSTDTQYF.

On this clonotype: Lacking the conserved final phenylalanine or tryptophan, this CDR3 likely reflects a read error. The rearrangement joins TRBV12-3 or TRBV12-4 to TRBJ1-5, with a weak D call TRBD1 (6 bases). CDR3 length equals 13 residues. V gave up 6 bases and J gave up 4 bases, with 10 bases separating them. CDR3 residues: CASSPTGNQPQHY. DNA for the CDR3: TGTGCCAGCAGCCCCACAGGGAATCAGCCCCAGCATTAT.

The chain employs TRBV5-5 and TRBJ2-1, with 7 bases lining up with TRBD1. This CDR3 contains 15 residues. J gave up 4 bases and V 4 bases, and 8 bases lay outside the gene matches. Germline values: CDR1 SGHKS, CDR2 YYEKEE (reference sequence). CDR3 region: CASSRGTATYNEQFF. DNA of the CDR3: TGTGCCAGCAGCAGAGGGACAGCTACGTACAATGAGCAGTTCTTC.

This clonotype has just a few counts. CDR3 DNA sequence: TGTGCCAGCAGCTTAGTTTCCGGACGTGGAGGCAATGAGCAGTTCTTC. Translating it yields CASSLVSGRGGNEQFF. The chain couples TRBV7-9 to TRBJ2-1; tentatively, D is TRBD2 (5 bases). V lost 1 base to trimming and J lost 6 bases, with 16 bases between them. This CDR3 contains 16 residues. Germline CDR1 reads SEHNR; CDR2 reads FQNEAQ (reference sequence). Combining the CDR3 with reference TRBV7-9 and TRBJ2-1 gives the whole variable domain DTGVSQNPRHKITKRGQNVTFRCDPISEHNRLYWYRQTLGQGPEFLTYFQNEAQLEKSRLLSDRFSAERPKGSFSTLEIQRTEQGDSAMYLCASSLVSGRGGNEQFFGPGTRLTVL.

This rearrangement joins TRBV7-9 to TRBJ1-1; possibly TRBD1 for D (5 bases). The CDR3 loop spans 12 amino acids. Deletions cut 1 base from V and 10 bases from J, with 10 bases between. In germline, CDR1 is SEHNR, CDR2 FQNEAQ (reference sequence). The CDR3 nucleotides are TGTGCCAGCAGCTTAGTGGGGGGTGCAGCTTTCTTT. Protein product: CASSLVGGAAFF.

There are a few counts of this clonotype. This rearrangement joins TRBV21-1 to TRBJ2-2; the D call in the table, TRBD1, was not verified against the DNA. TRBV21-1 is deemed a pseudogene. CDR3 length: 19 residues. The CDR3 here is CASSKGEDRLKNLAGELFF. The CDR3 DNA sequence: TGTGCCAGCAGCAAAGGGGAGGACAGGTTAAAAAATTTGGCCGGGGAGCTGTTTTTT.

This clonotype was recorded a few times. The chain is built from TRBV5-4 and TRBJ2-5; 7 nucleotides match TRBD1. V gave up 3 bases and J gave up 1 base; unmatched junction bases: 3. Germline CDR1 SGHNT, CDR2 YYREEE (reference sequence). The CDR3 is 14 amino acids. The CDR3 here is CASSYGQVQETQYF. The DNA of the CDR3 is TGTGCCAGCAGCTACGGACAGGTCCAAGAGACCCAGTACTTC.

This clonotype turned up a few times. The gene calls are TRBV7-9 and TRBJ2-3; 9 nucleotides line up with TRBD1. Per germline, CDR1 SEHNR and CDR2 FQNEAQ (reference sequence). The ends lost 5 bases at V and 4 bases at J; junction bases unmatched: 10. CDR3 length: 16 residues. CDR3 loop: CASSPGQGVVADTQYF. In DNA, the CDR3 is TGTGCCAGCAGCCCGGGACAGGGAGTAGTTGCAGATACGCAGTATTTT.

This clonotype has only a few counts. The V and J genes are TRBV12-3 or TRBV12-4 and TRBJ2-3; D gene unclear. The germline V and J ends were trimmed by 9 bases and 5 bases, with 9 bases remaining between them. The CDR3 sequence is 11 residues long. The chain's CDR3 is CASRWGDTQYF. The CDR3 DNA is TGTGCCAGTAGGTGGGGAGATACGCAGTATTTT.

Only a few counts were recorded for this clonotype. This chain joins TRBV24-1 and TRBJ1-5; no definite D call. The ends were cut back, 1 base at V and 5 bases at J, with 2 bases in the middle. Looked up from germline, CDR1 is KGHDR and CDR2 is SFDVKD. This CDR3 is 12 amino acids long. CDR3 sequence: CATSDLYQPQHF. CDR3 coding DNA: TGTGCCACCAGTGATTTATATCAGCCCCAGCATTTT.

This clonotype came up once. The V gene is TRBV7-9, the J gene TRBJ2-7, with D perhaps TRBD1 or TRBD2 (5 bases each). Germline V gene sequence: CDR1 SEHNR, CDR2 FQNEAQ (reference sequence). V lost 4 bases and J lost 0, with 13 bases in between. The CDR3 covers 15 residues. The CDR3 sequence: CASSSRDGPSYEQYF. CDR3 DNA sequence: TGTGCCAGCAGCTCCCGGGACGGCCCCTCCTACGAGCAGTACTTC.

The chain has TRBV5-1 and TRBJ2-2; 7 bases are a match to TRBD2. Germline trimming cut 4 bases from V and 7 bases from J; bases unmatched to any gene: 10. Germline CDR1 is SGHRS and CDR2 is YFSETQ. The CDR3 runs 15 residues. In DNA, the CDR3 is TGCGCCAGCAGCGAGGGGACTACGGGAGGCGGGGAGCTGTTTTTT. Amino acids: CASSEGTTGGGELFF.

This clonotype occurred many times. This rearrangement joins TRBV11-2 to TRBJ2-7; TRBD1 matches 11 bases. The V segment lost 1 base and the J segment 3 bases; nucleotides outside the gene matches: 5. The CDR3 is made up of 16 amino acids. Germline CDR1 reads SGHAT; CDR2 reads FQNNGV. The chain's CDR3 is CASSLGGQGAGYEQYF. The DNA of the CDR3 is TGTGCCAGCAGCTTAGGAGGACAGGGGGCAGGCTACGAGCAGTACTTC.

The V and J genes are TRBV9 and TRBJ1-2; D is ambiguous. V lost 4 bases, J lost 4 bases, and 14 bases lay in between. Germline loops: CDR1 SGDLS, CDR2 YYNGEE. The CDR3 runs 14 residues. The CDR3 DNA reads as TGTGCCAGCAGCCCACCCCGAGATATCTATGGCTACACCTTC. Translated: CASSPPRDIYGYTF.

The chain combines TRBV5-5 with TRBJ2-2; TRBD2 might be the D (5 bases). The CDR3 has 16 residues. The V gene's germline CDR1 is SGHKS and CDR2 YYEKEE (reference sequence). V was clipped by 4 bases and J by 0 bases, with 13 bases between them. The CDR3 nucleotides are TGTGCCAGCAGCCCGAGGGCGAATCCGAACACCGGGGAGCTGTTTTTT. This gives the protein CASSPRANPNTGELFF.

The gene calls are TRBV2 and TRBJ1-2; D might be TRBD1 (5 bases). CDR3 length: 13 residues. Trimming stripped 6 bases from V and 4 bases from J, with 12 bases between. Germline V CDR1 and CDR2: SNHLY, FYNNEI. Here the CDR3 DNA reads TGTGCCAGCAGAGTTGCGGGGCTCTATGGCTACACCTTC. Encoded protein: CASRVAGLYGYTF.

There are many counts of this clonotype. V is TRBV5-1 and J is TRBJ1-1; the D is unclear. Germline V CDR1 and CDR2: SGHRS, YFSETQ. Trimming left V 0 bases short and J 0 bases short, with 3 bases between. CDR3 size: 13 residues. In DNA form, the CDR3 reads TGCGCCAGCAGCTTGGTCATGAACACTGAAGCTTTCTTT. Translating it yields CASSLVMNTEAFF. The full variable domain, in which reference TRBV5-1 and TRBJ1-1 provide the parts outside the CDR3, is KAGVTQTPRYLIKTRGQQVTLSCSPISGHRSVSWYQQTPGQGLQFLFEYFSETQRNKGNFPGRFSGRQFSNSRSEMNVSTLELGDSALYLCASSLVMNTEAFFGQGTRLTVV.

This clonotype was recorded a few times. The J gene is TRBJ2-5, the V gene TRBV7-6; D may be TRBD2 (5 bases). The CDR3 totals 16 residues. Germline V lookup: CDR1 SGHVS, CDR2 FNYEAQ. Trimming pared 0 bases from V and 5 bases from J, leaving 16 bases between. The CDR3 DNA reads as TGTGCCAGCAGCTTAGCGCTTACAGTAAGAGGGGAGACCCAGTACTTC. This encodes CASSLALTVRGETQYF.

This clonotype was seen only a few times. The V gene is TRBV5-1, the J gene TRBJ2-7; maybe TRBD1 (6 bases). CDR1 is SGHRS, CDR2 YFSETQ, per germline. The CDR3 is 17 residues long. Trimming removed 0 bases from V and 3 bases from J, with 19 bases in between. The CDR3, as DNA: TGCGCCAGCAGCTTGGACGCCTCGGGACACGTCTACTACGAGCAGTACTTC. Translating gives CASSLDASGHVYYEQYF.

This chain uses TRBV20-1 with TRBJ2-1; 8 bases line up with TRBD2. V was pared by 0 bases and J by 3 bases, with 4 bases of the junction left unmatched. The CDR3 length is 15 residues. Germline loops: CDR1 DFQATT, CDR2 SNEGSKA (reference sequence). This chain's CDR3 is CSAREPSGSYNEQFF. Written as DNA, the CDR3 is TGCAGTGCTAGAGAGCCGAGCGGGAGCTACAATGAGCAGTTCTTC.

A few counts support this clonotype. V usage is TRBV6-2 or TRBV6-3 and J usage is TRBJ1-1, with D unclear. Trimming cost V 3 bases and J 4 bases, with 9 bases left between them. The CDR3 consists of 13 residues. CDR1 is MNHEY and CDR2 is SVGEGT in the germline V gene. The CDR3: CASSYAEGTEAFF. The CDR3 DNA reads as TGTGCCAGCAGTTATGCGGAAGGCACTGAAGCTTTCTTT.

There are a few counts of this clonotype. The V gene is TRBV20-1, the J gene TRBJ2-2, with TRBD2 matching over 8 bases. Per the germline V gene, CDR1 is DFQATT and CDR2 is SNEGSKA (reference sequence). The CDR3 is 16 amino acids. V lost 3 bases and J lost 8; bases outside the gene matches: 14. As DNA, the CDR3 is TGCAGTGCTAGGGGCAGCGGGGGCCACAACTTGGGGGAGCTGTTTTTT. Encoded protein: CSARGSGGHNLGELFF.

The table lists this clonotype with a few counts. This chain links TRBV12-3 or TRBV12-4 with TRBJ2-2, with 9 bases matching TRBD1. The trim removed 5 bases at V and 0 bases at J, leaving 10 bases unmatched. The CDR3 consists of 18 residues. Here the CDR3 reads CASSNPTGGHANTGELFF. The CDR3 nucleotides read TGTGCCAGCAGTAACCCGACAGGGGGACACGCGAACACCGGGGAGCTGTTTTTT.

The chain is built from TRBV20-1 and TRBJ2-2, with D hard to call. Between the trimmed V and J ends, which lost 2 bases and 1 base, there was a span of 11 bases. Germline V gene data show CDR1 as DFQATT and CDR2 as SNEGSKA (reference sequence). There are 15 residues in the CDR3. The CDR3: CSARPPWGNTGELFF. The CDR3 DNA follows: TGCAGTGCTAGACCCCCCTGGGGGAACACCGGGGAGCTGTTTTTT.

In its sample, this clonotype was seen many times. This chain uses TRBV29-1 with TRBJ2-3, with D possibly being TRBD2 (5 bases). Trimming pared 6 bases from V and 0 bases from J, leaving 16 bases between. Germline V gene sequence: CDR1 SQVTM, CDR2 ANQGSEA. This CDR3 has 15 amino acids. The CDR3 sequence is CSVRSGTTSTDTQYF. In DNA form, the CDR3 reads TGCAGCGTGAGGAGCGGTACTACTAGCACAGATACGCAGTATTTT.

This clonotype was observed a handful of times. CDR3 residues: CSVEDLNFAELQETQYF. In DNA, the CDR3 is TGCAGCGTTGAAGATCTGAATTTCGCAGAACTCCAAGAGACCCAGTACTTC. This rearrangement joins TRBV29-1 to TRBJ2-5; D is uncertain. The CDR3 is 17 amino acids. With 0 bases removed from V and 1 base from J, the gap between germline ends came to 18 bases. Germline V gene data show CDR1 as SQVTM and CDR2 as ANQGSEA.

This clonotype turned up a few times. CDR3 DNA sequence: TGTGCCAGTAGTATGGAGCCCGGGACTCTCAGTACAGATACGCAGTATTTT. This codes for CASSMEPGTLSTDTQYF. V gene TRBV19 combines with J gene TRBJ2-3, with D perhaps matching TRBD2 (6 bases). The ends were cut back, 3 bases at V and 3 bases at J, with 19 bases in the middle. From germline, CDR1 is LNHDA and CDR2 SQIVND (reference sequence). The CDR3 extends over 17 amino acids.

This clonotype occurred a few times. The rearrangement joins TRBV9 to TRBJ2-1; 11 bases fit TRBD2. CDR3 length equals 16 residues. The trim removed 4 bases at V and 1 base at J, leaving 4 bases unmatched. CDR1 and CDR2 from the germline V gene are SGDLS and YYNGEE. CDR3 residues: CASSPRLAGSYNEQFF. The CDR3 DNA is TGTGCCAGCAGCCCCCGACTAGCGGGGTCCTACAATGAGCAGTTCTTC. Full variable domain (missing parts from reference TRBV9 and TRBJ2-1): DSGVTQTPKHLITATGQRVTLRCSPRSGDLSVYWYQQSLDQGLQFLIQYYNGEERAKGNILERFSAQQFPDLHSELNLSSLELGDSALYFCASSPRLAGSYNEQFFGPGTRLTVL.